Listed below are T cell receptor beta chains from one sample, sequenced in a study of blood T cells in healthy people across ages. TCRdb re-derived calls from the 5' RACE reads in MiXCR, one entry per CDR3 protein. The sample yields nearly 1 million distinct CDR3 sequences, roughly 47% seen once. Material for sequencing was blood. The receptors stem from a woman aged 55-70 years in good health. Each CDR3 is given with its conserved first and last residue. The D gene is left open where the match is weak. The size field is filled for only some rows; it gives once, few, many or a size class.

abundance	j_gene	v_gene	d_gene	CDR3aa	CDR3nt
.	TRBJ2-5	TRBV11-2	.	CASSLREEGETQYF	TGTGCCAGCAGCTTACGGGAAGAAGGAGAGACCCAGTACTTC
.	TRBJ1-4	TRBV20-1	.	CSARDRVAANEKLFF	TGCAGTGCTAGAGATCGTGTCGCGGCTAATGAAAAACTGTTTTTT
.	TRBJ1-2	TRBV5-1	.	CASSLDDSALYGYTF	TGCGCCAGCAGCTTGGATGACAGTGCCCTTTATGGCTACACCTTC
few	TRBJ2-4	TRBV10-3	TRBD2	CAISSSGENIQYF	TGTGCCATCAGCTCTAGCGGTGAAAACATTCAGTACTTC
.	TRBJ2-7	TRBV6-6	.	CASISVISYNEQYF	TGTGCCAGCATTAGCGTTATCTCCTACAATGAGCAGTACTTC
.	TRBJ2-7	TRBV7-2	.	CASSSQTGTSGEQYF	TGTGCCAGCAGCTCTCAAACAGGGACCTCAGGGGAGCAGTACTTC
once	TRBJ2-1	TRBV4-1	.	CASSQPTRVAYNEQFF	TGCGCCAGCAGCCAACCTACAAGGGTAGCCTACAATGAGCAGTTCTTC
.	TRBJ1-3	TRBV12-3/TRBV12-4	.	CASRIEGHSGNTIYF	TGTGCCAGCAGAATCGAGGGCCACTCTGGAAACACCATATATTTT
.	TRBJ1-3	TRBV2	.	CASSGGPPAGNTIYF	TGTGCCAGCAGTGGCGGGCCGCCGGCTGGAAACACCATATATTTT
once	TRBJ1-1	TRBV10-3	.	CAISNKFVTEAFF	TGTGCCATCTCTAACAAATTTGTCACTGAAGCTTTCTTT
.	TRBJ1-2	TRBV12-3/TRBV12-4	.	CASSLHPGGLGYTF	TGTGCCAGCAGTTTACACCCCGGGGGCCTTGGCTACACCTTC
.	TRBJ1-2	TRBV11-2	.	CASSAEVVMAYGYTF	TGTGCCAGCAGCGCGGAGGTTGTAATGGCTTATGGCTACACCTTC
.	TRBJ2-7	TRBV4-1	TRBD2	CASSQDFSGRGYEQYF	TGCGCCAGCAGCCAAGATTTCAGCGGGAGGGGGTACGAGCAGTACTTC
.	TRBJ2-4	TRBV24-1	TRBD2	CATSGTSGGIQYF	TGTGCCACCAGTGGGACTAGCGGGGGCATTCAGTACTTC
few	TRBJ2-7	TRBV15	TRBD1	CATSSLGTGADEQYF	TGTGCCACCAGCAGCCTAGGGACAGGGGCAGACGAGCAGTACTTC
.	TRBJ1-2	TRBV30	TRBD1	CAWTTGSSGTDYGYTF	TGTGCCTGGACCACAGGTTCCTCCGGGACAGACTATGGCTACACCTTC
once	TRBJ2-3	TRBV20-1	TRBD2	CSARSLAGEGGYLPDTQYF	TGCAGTGCTAGGTCACTAGCGGGAGAAGGAGGGTATCTCCCAGATACGCAGTATTTT
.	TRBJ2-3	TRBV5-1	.	CASSYRESTDTQYF	TGCGCCAGCAGCTACCGCGAGAGCACAGATACGCAGTATTTT
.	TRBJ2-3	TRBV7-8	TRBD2	CASSLGSGRGTDTQYF	TGTGCCAGCAGCTTAGGGAGCGGGAGGGGTACAGATACGCAGTATTTT
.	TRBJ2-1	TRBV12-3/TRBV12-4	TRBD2	CASRRTSSHNEQFF	TGTGCCAGCAGACGGACTAGTTCCCACAATGAGCAGTTCTTC
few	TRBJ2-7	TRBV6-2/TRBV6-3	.	CASHATASYEQYF	TGTGCCAGTCACGCTACGGCGAGCTACGAGCAGTACTTC
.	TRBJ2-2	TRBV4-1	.	CASSPGPDRRGELFF	TGCGCCAGCAGCCCGGGGCCCGATCGACGCGGGGAGCTGTTTTTT
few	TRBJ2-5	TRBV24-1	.	CATSDPRGPTGETQYF	TGTGCCACCAGTGACCCCAGGGGCCCCACCGGAGAGACCCAGTACTTC
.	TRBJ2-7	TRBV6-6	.	CASRSGAPSYEQYF	TGTGCCAGCAGGTCGGGAGCTCCCTCCTACGAGCAGTACTTC
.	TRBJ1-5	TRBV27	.	CASSPRGGPGANQPQHF	TGTGCCAGCAGTCCGCGGGGGGGACCGGGGGCCAATCAGCCCCAGCATTTT
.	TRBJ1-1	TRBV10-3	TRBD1	CAISDVDRLNTEAFF	TGTGCCATCAGCGACGTGGACAGGCTGAACACTGAAGCTTTCTTT
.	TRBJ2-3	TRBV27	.	CASRDSRGTDTQYF	TGTGCCAGCAGGGACTCAAGGGGCACAGATACGCAGTATTTT
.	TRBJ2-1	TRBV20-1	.	CSARDSGRSYNEQFF	TGCAGTGCTAGAGATTCCGGGAGATCCTACAATGAGCAGTTCTTC
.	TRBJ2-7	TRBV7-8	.	CASSVRISGYEQYF	TGTGCCAGCAGCGTAAGGATTAGCGGATACGAGCAGTACTTC
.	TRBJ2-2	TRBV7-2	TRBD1	CASSPGDRVGELFF	TGTGCCAGCAGCCCGGGGGACAGGGTCGGGGAGCTGTTTTTT
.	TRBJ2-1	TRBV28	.	CASNPQGGGPLFF	TGTGCCAGCAACCCCCAAGGGGGAGGGCCACTGTTCTTC
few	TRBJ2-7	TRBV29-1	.	CSVEDLAGVHEQYF	TGCAGCGTTGAAGACCTAGCCGGGGTCCACGAGCAGTACTTC
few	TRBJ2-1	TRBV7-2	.	CASSYPSHGEQFF	TGTGCCAGCAGCTACCCCTCCCACGGTGAGCAGTTCTTC
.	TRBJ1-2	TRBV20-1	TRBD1	CSARRIGDRDSGYTF	TGCAGTGCTAGGAGGATCGGGGACAGGGATAGTGGCTACACCTTC
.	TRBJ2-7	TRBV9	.	CASNPLAVSYNEQYF	TGTGCCAGCAACCCACTAGCTGTATCCTACAATGAGCAGTACTTC
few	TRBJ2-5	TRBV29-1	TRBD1	CSVATGGPQETQYF	TGCAGCGTTGCCACAGGGGGGCCACAAGAGACCCAGTACTTC
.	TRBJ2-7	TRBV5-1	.	CASSSEFYEQYF	TGCGCCAGCAGCTCCGAGTTCTACGAGCAGTACTTC
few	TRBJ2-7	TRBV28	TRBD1	CASSSSGTGGLYEQYF	TGTGCCAGCAGTTCATCCGGGACAGGGGGTCTATACGAGCAGTACTTC
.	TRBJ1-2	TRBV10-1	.	CASSEAQGSGYTF	TGCGCCAGCAGTGAGGCCCAGGGTAGCGGCTACACCTTC
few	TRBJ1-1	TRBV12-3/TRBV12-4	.	CASSRDLNTEAFF	TGTGCCAGCAGTCGGGACCTGAACACTGAAGCTTTCTTT
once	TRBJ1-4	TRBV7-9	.	CPSSLVHTGNEKLFF	TGTCCCAGCAGCTTAGTACATACAGGGAATGAAAAACTGTTTTTT
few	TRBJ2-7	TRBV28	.	CASSLPPSYEQYF	TGTGCCAGCAGTTTGCCACCCTCCTACGAGCAGTACTTC
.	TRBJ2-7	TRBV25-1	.	CASRPGGPLGEQYF	TGTGCCAGCAGGCCTGGAGGTCCCTTAGGTGAGCAGTACTTC
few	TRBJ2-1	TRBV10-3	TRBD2	CAVDPGLGLNEQFF	TGTGCCGTAGATCCGGGACTAGGCCTTAATGAGCAGTTCTTC
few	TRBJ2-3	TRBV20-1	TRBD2	CSARRREVSTDTQYF	TGCAGTGCCCGACGCCGGGAGGTCTCCACAGATACGCAGTATTTT
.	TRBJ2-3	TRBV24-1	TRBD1	CATSETGTGVPDTQYF	TGTGCCACCAGTGAGACCGGGACAGGGGTCCCAGATACGCAGTATTTT
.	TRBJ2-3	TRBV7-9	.	CASNSFRASTDTQYF	TGTGCCAGCAACAGCTTCAGGGCCTCCACAGATACGCAGTATTTT
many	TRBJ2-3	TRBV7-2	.	CASSLQSGLTDTQYF	TGTGCCAGCAGCCTACAATCAGGGTTAACAGATACGCAGTATTTT
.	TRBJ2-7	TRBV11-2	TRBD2	CASSLLAGVGEQYF	TGTGCCAGCAGCTTACTAGCGGGAGTCGGCGAGCAGTACTTC
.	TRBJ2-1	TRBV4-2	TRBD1	CASSRSTGSYNEQFF	TGTGCCAGCAGCCGATCGACAGGGAGCTACAATGAGCAGTTCTTC
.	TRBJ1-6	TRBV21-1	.	CASSKIQGQFNSPLHF	TGTGCCAGCAGCAAAATCCAGGGACAGTTTAATTCACCCCTCCACTTT
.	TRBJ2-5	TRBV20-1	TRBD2	CSATRGRREGTQYF	TGCAGTGCGACACGAGGCCGTCGGGAGGGGACCCAGTACTTC
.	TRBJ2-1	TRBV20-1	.	CSARVYSGSSYNEQFF	TGCAGTGCTAGAGTTTATAGCGGTAGCTCCTACAATGAGCAGTTCTTC